Listed below are T cell receptor beta chains from one sample, sequenced in a study of blood T cell repertoires in COVID-19. The data were produced by immunoSEQ multiplex PCR, yet TCRdb's version contains in-frame clones alone and is incomplete. The sample records tens of thousands of clones, around 76% being singletons. The material sequenced was peripheral blood. The receptors were gathered from a man between 65 and 85 years old with active or convalescent COVID-19. Each CDR3 is given with its conserved first and last residue. Each record gives: clone size, V gene, J gene, D gene, CDR3 protein, CDR3 DNA. A D gene is named only where the DNA matches it firmly. The listing skips clone size in some rows; elsewhere it reads once, few, many or a size class.

abundance: .; v_gene: TRBV28; j_gene: TRBJ2-3; d_gene: .; CDR3aa: CASSPGGSTDTQYF; CDR3nt: TGTGCCAGCAGCCCGGGGGGCAGCACAGATACGCAGTATTTT
abundance: .; v_gene: TRBV10-3; j_gene: TRBJ2-7; d_gene: .; CDR3aa: CAISESRGEQYF; CDR3nt: TGTGCCATCAGTGAGTCCAGGGGCGAGCAGTACTTC
abundance: few; v_gene: TRBV7-7; j_gene: TRBJ2-1; d_gene: TRBD2; CDR3aa: CASSLEVSGGNEQFF; CDR3nt: TGTGCTAGCAGCTTAGAAGTTAGCGGGGGCAATGAGCAGTTCTTC
abundance: once; v_gene: TRBV4-2; j_gene: TRBJ2-1; d_gene: .; CDR3aa: CASSQEGKGQQFF; CDR3nt: TGTGCCAGCAGCCAAGAGGGTAAGGGGCAGCAGTTCTTC
abundance: .; v_gene: TRBV3-1/TRBV3-2; j_gene: TRBJ1-4; d_gene: TRBD1; CDR3aa: CASSLGTGEEKLFF; CDR3nt: TGTGCCAGCAGCCTCGGGACAGGGGAAGAAAAACTGTTTTTT
abundance: .; v_gene: TRBV5-1; j_gene: TRBJ1-2; d_gene: TRBD1; CDR3aa: CASSFSGTEGEGYTF; CDR3nt: TGCGCCAGCAGCTTTTCCGGGACAGAGGGGGAGGGCTACACCTTC
abundance: once; v_gene: TRBV27; j_gene: TRBJ2-1; d_gene: .; CDR3aa: CASTQGLYNEQFF; CDR3nt: TGTGCCAGCACCCAGGGCCTATACAATGAGCAGTTCTTC
abundance: .; v_gene: TRBV5-1; j_gene: TRBJ1-2; d_gene: .; CDR3aa: CASSPDTIEFGYTF; CDR3nt: TGCGCCAGCAGCCCGGACACTATTGAGTTCGGCTACACCTTC
abundance: few; v_gene: TRBV6-5; j_gene: TRBJ2-7; d_gene: .; CDR3aa: CASTSGSYEQYF; CDR3nt: TGTGCCAGCACATCCGGGAGCTACGAGCAGTACTTC
abundance: few; v_gene: TRBV5-1; j_gene: TRBJ1-4; d_gene: .; CDR3aa: CASSSHSRGTNEKLFF; CDR3nt: TGCGCCAGCAGCTCACACTCACGAGGGACTAATGAAAAACTGTTTTTT
abundance: .; v_gene: TRBV18; j_gene: TRBJ1-1; d_gene: TRBD1; CDR3aa: CASSPDRDEAFF; CDR3nt: TGTGCCAGCTCCCCCGACAGGGATGAAGCTTTCTTT
abundance: once; v_gene: TRBV28; j_gene: TRBJ2-3; d_gene: TRBD2; CDR3aa: CASRPSWGSGGPGDTQYF; CDR3nt: TGTGCCAGCAGACCGAGTTGGGGGAGCGGGGGGCCAGGTGATACGCAGTATTTT
abundance: .; v_gene: TRBV11-2; j_gene: TRBJ2-5; d_gene: .; CDR3aa: CASSRGSLETQYF; CDR3nt: TGTGCCAGCAGCCGAGGGTCGTTAGAGACCCAGTACTTC
abundance: .; v_gene: TRBV5-1; j_gene: TRBJ2-7; d_gene: .; CDR3aa: CASSLAQGHSEQYF; CDR3nt: TGCGCCAGCAGCTTGGCGCAGGGGCACAGCGAGCAGTACTTC
abundance: .; v_gene: TRBV4-1; j_gene: TRBJ1-6; d_gene: .; CDR3aa: CASSQERYGSSYNSPLHF; CDR3nt: TGCGCCAGCAGCCAAGAAAGGTATGGGAGCTCCTATAATTCACCCCTCCACTTT
abundance: many; v_gene: TRBV4-1; j_gene: TRBJ1-2; d_gene: TRBD1; CDR3aa: CASSQDPQGRQGGYTF; CDR3nt: TGCGCCAGCAGCCAAGATCCGCAGGGGCGACAGGGTGGCTACACCTTC
abundance: .; v_gene: TRBV4-1; j_gene: TRBJ1-3; d_gene: TRBD1; CDR3aa: CASSQGDRDGNTIYF; CDR3nt: TGCGCCAGCAGCCAAGGGGACAGGGATGGAAACACCATATATTTT
abundance: .; v_gene: TRBV3-1/TRBV3-2; j_gene: TRBJ1-1; d_gene: .; CDR3aa: CASSLGDVGENTEAFF; CDR3nt: TGTGCCAGCAGCCTCGGTGACGTCGGGGAGAACACTGAAGCTTTCTTT
abundance: .; v_gene: TRBV5-6; j_gene: TRBJ2-5; d_gene: .; CDR3aa: CASSLKTRETQYF; CDR3nt: TGTGCCAGCAGCTTGAAGACACGAGAGACCCAGTACTTC
abundance: .; v_gene: TRBV9; j_gene: TRBJ2-7; d_gene: TRBD2; CDR3aa: CASSVKLAGLGEQYF; CDR3nt: TGTGCCAGCAGCGTAAAGCTAGCGGGGTTAGGTGAGCAGTACTTC
abundance: .; v_gene: TRBV6-6; j_gene: TRBJ2-1; d_gene: .; CDR3aa: CASSPGTANEQFF; CDR3nt: TGTGCCAGCAGCCCAGGGACTGCAAATGAGCAGTTCTTC
abundance: .; v_gene: TRBV4-1; j_gene: TRBJ2-1; d_gene: TRBD1; CDR3aa: CASSQGQGVNEQFF; CDR3nt: TGCGCCAGCAGCCAGGGACAGGGGGTCAATGAGCAGTTCTTC
abundance: .; v_gene: TRBV14; j_gene: TRBJ1-1; d_gene: TRBD1; CDR3aa: CASSQDGDSGFF; CDR3nt: TGTGCCAGCAGCCAAGATGGGGACAGCGGTTTCTTT
abundance: .; v_gene: TRBV5-1; j_gene: TRBJ2-1; d_gene: TRBD2; CDR3aa: CASSLDRGGANEQFF; CDR3nt: TGCGCCAGCAGCTTGGATCGCGGGGGGGCCAATGAGCAGTTCTTC
abundance: .; v_gene: TRBV5-1; j_gene: TRBJ1-4; d_gene: .; CDR3aa: CASSSRGGFDEKLFF; CDR3nt: TGCGCCAGCAGCTCCAGGGGCGGCTTCGATGAAAAACTGTTTTTT
abundance: .; v_gene: TRBV6-5; j_gene: TRBJ1-4; d_gene: .; CDR3aa: CASSYSAGEKLFF; CDR3nt: TGTGCCAGCAGTTACTCGGCGGGCGAAAAACTGTTTTTT
abundance: .; v_gene: TRBV6-6; j_gene: TRBJ2-7; d_gene: .; CDR3aa: CASRGRDYEQYF; CDR3nt: TGTGCCAGCAGGGGCCGGGACTACGAGCAGTACTTC
abundance: .; v_gene: TRBV5-1; j_gene: TRBJ2-5; d_gene: TRBD1; CDR3aa: CASSLDRVEETQYF; CDR3nt: TGCGCCAGCAGCCTTGACAGGGTCGAAGAGACCCAGTACTTC
abundance: .; v_gene: TRBV28; j_gene: TRBJ2-7; d_gene: .; CDR3aa: CASSGDSSYEQYF; CDR3nt: TGTGCCAGCAGTGGCGACTCCTCCTACGAGCAGTACTTC
abundance: .; v_gene: TRBV5-1; j_gene: TRBJ1-1; d_gene: .; CDR3aa: CASSLGDTEAFF; CDR3nt: TGCGCCAGCAGCTTGGGAGATACTGAAGCTTTCTTT
abundance: once; v_gene: TRBV30; j_gene: TRBJ1-4; d_gene: .; CDR3aa: CAFQMAPGVANEKLFF; CDR3nt: TGTGCCTTCCAAATGGCCCCAGGGGTAGCTAATGAAAAACTGTTTTTT
abundance: .; v_gene: TRBV4-1; j_gene: TRBJ1-5; d_gene: .; CDR3aa: CASSQDWGGGQPQHF; CDR3nt: TGCGCCAGCAGCCAAGATTGGGGGGGCGGTCAGCCCCAGCATTTT
abundance: .; v_gene: TRBV3-1/TRBV3-2; j_gene: TRBJ1-5; d_gene: .; CDR3aa: CASSQDTGGERNQPQHF; CDR3nt: TGTGCCAGCAGCCAAGATACGGGAGGGGAACGCAATCAGCCCCAGCATTTT
abundance: few; v_gene: TRBV6-5; j_gene: TRBJ1-2; d_gene: .; CDR3aa: CASSLGGYTF; CDR3nt: TGTGCCAGCAGTCTCGGTGGCTACACCTTC
abundance: .; v_gene: TRBV7-2; j_gene: TRBJ2-5; d_gene: TRBD2; CDR3aa: CASSPSSGGYQETQYF; CDR3nt: TGTGCCAGCAGCCCTTCTAGCGGGGGTTACCAAGAGACCCAGTACTTC
abundance: .; v_gene: TRBV9; j_gene: TRBJ2-1; d_gene: TRBD2; CDR3aa: CASSGLAGYNEQFF; CDR3nt: TGTGCCAGCAGCGGGCTAGCGGGTTACAATGAGCAGTTCTTC
abundance: .; v_gene: TRBV5-4; j_gene: TRBJ2-3; d_gene: TRBD2; CDR3aa: CASSQTSGGGNAQYF; CDR3nt: TGTGCCAGCAGCCAAACTAGCGGGGGGGGCAACGCGCAGTATTTT
abundance: .; v_gene: TRBV4-2; j_gene: TRBJ2-1; d_gene: TRBD2; CDR3aa: CASSQERGGPYNEQFF; CDR3nt: TGTGCCAGCAGCCAGGAGCGGGGGGGCCCATACAATGAGCAGTTCTTC
abundance: .; v_gene: TRBV12-3/TRBV12-4; j_gene: TRBJ1-1; d_gene: .; CDR3aa: CASSPTGNTEAFF; CDR3nt: TGTGCCAGCAGTCCCACGGGGAACACTGAAGCTTTCTTT
abundance: .; v_gene: TRBV30; j_gene: TRBJ2-5; d_gene: .; CDR3aa: CAWSPSIETQYF; CDR3nt: TGTGCCTGGAGTCCCAGTATAGAGACCCAGTACTTC
abundance: .; v_gene: TRBV23-1; j_gene: TRBJ1-2; d_gene: TRBD1; CDR3aa: CASSQATGPFYGYTF; CDR3nt: TGCGCCAGCAGTCAAGCGACAGGGCCGTTCTATGGCTACACCTTC
abundance: once; v_gene: TRBV9; j_gene: TRBJ1-6; d_gene: TRBD1; CDR3aa: CASSADRGVWGNSPLHF; CDR3nt: TGTGCCAGCAGCGCTGACAGGGGAGTTTGGGGAAACTCACCCCTCCACTTT
abundance: .; v_gene: TRBV9; j_gene: TRBJ1-1; d_gene: .; CDR3aa: CASSVREDTEAFF; CDR3nt: TGTGCCAGCAGCGTCAGGGAGGACACTGAAGCTTTCTTT
abundance: .; v_gene: TRBV29-1; j_gene: TRBJ2-2; d_gene: TRBD2; CDR3aa: CSVVAGPTGELFF; CDR3nt: TGCAGCGTTGTAGCGGGTCCCACCGGGGAGCTGTTTTTT
abundance: .; v_gene: TRBV29-1; j_gene: TRBJ1-5; d_gene: .; CDR3aa: CSVALRQNQPQHF; CDR3nt: TGCAGCGTTGCTTTGAGGCAAAATCAGCCCCAGCATTTT
abundance: .; v_gene: TRBV28; j_gene: TRBJ1-2; d_gene: .; CDR3aa: CASSFGVTLPNYGYTF; CDR3nt: TGTGCCAGCAGTTTCGGGGTAACGCTCCCCAACTATGGCTACACCTTC